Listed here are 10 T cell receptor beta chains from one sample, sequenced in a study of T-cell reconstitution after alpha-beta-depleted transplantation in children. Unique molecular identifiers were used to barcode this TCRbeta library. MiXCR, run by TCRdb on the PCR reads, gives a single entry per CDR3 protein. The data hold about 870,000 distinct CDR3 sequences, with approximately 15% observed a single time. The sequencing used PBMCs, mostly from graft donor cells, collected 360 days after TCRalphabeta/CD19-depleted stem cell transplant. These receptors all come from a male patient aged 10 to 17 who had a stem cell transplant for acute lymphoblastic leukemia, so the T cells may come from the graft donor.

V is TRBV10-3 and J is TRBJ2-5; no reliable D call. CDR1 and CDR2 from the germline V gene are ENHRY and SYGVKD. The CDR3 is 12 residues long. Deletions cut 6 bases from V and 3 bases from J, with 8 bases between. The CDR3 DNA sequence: TGTGCCATCAGAGAACCGAAAGAGACCCAGTACTTC. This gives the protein CAIREPKETQYF.

The CDR3 reads CAWRQPSGNTIYF. In DNA, the CDR3 is TGTGCCTGGAGGCAACCCTCTGGAAACACCATATATTTT. This sequence joins TRBV30 and TRBJ1-3, with D hard to call. This CDR3 spans 13 amino acids. Looked up from germline, CDR1 is GTSNPN and CDR2 is SVGIG (reference sequence). V gave up 3 bases and J gave up 0 bases, with 6 bases separating them.

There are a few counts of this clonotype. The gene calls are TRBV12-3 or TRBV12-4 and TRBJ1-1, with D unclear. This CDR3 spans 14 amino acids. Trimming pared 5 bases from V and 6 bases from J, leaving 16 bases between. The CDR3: CASSPHTFPSEAFF. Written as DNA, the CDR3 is TGTGCCAGCAGTCCCCATACCTTCCCATCTGAAGCTTTCTTT.

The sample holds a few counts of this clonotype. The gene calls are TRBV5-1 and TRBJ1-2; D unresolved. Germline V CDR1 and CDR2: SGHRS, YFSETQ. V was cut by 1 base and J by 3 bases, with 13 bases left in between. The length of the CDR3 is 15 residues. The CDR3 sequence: CASSLFHPGDYGYTF. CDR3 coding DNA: TGCGCCAGCAGCTTGTTCCACCCTGGGGACTATGGCTACACCTTC.

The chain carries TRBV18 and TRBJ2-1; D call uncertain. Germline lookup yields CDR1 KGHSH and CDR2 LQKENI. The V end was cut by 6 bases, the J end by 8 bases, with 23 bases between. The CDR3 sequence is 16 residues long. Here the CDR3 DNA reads TGTGCCAGCTCGCCGCCCTTCGGGCTGAGTGGGGATGAGCAGTTCTTC. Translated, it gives CASSPPFGLSGDEQFF.

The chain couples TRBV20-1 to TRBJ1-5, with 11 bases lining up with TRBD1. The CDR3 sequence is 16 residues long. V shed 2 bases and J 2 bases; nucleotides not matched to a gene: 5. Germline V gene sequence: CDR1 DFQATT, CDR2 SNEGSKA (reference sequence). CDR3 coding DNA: TGCAGTGCTAGAAGGACAGGGGGCAGGGGCAATCAGCCCCAGCATTTT. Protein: CSARRTGGRGNQPQHF.

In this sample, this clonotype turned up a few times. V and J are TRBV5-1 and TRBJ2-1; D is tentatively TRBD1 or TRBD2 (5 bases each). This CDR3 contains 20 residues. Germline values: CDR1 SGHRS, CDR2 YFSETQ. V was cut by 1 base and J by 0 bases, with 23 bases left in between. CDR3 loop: CASSLFGDPPSSSSYNEQFF. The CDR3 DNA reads TGCGCCAGCAGCTTGTTTGGGGACCCACCTTCAAGCAGCTCCTACAATGAGCAGTTCTTC. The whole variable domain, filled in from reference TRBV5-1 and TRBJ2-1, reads KAGVTQTPRYLIKTRGQQVTLSCSPISGHRSVSWYQQTPGQGLQFLFEYFSETQRNKGNFPGRFSGRQFSNSRSEMNVSTLELGDSALYLCASSLFGDPPSSSSYNEQFFGPGTRLTVL.

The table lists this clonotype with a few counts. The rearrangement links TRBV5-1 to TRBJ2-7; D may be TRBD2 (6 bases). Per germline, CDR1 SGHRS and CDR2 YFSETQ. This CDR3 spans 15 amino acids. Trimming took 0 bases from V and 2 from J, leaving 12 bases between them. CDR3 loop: CASSLDPGEAYEQYF. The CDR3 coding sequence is TGCGCCAGCAGCTTGGATCCGGGAGAGGCCTACGAGCAGTACTTC.

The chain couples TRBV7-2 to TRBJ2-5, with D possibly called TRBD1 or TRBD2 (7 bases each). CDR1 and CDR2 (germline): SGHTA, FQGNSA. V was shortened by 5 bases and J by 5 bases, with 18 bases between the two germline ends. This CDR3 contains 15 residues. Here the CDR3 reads CASSPQGGRKETQYF. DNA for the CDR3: TGTGCCAGCAGCCCCCAGGGGGGGCGAAAGGAGACCCAGTACTTC.

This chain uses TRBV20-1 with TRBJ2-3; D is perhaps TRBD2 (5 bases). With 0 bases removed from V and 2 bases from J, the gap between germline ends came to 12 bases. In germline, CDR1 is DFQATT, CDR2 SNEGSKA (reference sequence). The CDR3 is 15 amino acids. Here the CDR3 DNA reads TGCAGTGCTAGAGATCTCAGGCGGGTCACAGATACGCAGTATTTT. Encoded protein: CSARDLRRVTDTQYF.